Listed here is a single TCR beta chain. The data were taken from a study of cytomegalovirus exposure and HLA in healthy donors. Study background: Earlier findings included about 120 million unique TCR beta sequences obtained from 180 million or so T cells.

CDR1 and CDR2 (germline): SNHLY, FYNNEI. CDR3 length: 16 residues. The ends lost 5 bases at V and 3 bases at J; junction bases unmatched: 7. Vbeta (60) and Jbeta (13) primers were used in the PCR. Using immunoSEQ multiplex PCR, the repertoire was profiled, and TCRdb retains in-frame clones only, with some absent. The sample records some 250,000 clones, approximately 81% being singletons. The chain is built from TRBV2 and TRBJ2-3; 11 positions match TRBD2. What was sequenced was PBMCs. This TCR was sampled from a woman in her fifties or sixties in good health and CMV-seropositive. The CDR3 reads CASSPLLAGETDTQYF. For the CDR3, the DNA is TGTGCCAGCAGTCCACTACTAGCGGGAGAAACAGATACGCAGTATTTT. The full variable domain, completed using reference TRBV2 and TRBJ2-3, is EPEVTQTPSHQVTQMGQEVILRCVPISNHLYFYWYRQILGQKVEFLVSFYNNEISEKSEIFDDQFSVERPDGSNFTLKIRSTKLEDSAMYFCASSPLLAGETDTQYFGPGTRLTVL.